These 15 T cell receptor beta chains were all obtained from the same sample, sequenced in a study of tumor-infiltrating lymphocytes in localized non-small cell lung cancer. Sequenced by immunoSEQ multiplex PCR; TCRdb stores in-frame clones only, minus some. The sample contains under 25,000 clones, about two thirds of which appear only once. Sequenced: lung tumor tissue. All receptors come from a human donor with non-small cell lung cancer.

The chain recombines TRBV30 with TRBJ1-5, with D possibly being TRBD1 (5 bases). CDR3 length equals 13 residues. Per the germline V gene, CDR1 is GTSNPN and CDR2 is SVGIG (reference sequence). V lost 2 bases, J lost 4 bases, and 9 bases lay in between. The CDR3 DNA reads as TGTGCCTGGAGTTACAGGTGGAATCAGCCCCAGCATTTT. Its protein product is CAWSYRWNQPQHF.

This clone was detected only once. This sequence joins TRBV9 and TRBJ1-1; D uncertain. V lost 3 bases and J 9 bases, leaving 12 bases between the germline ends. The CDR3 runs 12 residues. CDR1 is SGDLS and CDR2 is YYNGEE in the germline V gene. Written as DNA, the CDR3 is TGTGCCAGCAGCGATTCCGGGCGCCAAGCTTTCTTT. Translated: CASSDSGRQAFF. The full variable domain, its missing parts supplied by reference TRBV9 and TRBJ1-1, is DSGVTQTPKHLITATGQRVTLRCSPRSGDLSVYWYQQSLDQGLQFLIQYYNGEERAKGNILERFSAQQFPDLHSELNLSSLELGDSALYFCASSDSGRQAFFGQGTRLTVV.

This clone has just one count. The CDR3 loop is CASSIDRDRYNEQFF. The CDR3 bases are TGTGCCAGCAGTATAGACAGGGATCGATACAATGAGCAGTTCTTC. This rearrangement joins TRBV28 to TRBJ2-1; 7 bases map to TRBD1. CDR1 MDHEN and CDR2 SYDVKM come from the germline V gene. The CDR3 spans 15 residues. The V and J ends lost 5 bases and 4 bases, in that order; junction bases with no gene match: 8.

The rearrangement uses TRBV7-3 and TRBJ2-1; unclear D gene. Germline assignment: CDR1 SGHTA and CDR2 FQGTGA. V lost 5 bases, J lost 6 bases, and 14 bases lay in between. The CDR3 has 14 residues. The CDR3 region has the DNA TGTGCCAGCAGCCTAGACCGCCTTTCCAATGAGCAGTTCTTC. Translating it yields CASSLDRLSNEQFF.

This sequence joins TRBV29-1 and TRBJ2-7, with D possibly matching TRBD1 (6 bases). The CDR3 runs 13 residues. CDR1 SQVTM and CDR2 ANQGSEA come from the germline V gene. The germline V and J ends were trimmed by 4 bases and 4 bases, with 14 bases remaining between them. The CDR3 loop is CSVAQGRGYEQYF. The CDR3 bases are TGCAGCGTTGCACAGGGAAGGGGGTACGAGCAGTACTTC.

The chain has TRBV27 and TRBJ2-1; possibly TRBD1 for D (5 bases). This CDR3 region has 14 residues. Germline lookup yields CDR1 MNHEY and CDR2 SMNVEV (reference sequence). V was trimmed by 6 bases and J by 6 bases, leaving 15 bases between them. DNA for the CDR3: TGTGCCAGCAGCGACTTAGACAGCATCAATGAGCAGTTCTTC. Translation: CASSDLDSINEQFF.

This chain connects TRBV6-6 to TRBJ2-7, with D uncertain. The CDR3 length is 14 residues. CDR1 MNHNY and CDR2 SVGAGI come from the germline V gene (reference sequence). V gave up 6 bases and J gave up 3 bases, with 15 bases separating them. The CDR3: CASRPGAPGYEQYF. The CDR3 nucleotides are TGTGCCAGCAGGCCCGGAGCGCCTGGCTACGAGCAGTACTTC.

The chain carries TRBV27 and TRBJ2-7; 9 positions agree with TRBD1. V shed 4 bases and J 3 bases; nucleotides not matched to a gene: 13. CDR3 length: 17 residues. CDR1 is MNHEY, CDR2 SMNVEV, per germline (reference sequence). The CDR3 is CASSSQGLGTGSYEQYF. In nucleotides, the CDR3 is TGTGCCAGCAGTTCTCAGGGCCTCGGGACAGGGAGCTACGAGCAGTACTTC.

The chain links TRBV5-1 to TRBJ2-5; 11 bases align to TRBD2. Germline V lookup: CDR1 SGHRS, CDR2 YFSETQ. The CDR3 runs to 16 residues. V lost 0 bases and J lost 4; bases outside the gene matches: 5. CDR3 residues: CASSLALGTSGETQYF. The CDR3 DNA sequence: TGCGCCAGCAGCTTGGCCCTCGGGACTAGCGGAGAGACCCAGTACTTC.

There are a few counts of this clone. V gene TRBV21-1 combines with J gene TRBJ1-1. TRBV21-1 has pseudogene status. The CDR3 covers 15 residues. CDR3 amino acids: CAIKRQGRGHTEAFF. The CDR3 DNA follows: TGTGCCATCAAAAGGCAGGGTAGAGGGCACACTGAAGCTTTCTTT.

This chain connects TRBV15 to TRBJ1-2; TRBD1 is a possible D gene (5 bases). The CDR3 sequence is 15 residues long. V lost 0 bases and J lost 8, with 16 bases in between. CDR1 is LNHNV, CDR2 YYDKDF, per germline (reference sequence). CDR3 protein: CATSRDLGQARGYTF. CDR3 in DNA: TGTGCCACCAGCAGAGATTTGGGGCAGGCACGGGGCTACACCTTC.

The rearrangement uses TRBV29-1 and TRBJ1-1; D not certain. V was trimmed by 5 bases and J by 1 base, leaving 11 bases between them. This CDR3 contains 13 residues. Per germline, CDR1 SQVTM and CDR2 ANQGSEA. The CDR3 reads CSVFGQSNTEAFF. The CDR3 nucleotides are TGCAGCGTTTTTGGGCAGTCGAACACTGAAGCTTTCTTT.

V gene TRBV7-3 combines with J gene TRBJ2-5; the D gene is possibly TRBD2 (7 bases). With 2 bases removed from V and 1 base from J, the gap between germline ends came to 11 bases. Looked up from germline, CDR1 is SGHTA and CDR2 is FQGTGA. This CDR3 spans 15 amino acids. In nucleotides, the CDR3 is TGTGCCAGCAGCTTAGGCGCGGGGGCCCAAGAGACCCAGTACTTC. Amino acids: CASSLGAGAQETQYF.

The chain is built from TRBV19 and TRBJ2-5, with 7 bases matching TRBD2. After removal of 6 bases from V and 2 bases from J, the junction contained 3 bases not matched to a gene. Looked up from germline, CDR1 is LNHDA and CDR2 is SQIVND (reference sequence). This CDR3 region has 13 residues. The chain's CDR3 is CASSSGLQETQYF. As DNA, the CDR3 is TGTGCCAGTAGCTCGGGACTACAAGAGACCCAGTACTTC.

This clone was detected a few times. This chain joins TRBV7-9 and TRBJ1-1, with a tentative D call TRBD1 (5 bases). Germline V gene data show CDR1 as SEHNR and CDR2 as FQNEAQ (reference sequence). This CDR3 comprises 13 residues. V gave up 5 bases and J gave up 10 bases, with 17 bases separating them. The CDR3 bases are TGTGCCAGCAGCCCCCGAAGGGGATGGGGAGCTTTCTTT. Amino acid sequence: CASSPRRGWGAFF.